This TCR beta chain was recovered during a study of T-cell memory formation after mild COVID-19 (dated by TCRdb to about 2021). Study-level background: TCR sequence clusters from the two donors were found to be largely donor specific. In a couple of donors, T-cell clones that expanded and contracted after mild COVID-19 were tracked by sequencing TCRalpha and TCRbeta repertoires over time. Two young, previously healthy adult volunteers, one female and one male, were included in the cohort. On the study overall, not on this receptor specifically: Clones that contracted from day 15 to 85 showed balanced CD4/CD8 phenotypes, whereas a second wave of clones that expanded from day 15 to 37 leaned towards CD4+. Only two mild cases were covered by the study, and larger cohorts that include severe cases with pre-infection samples were considered necessary. Contracting CD4+ clones were found mainly in CM and EM memory subsets, while CD8+ clones were enriched in EMRA. SARS-CoV-2 specificity of the second-wave clones peaking on day 37 was not confirmed. Some responding clones were found in pre-infection memory, which suggests that pre-existing cross-reactive memory T cells took part in the SARS-CoV-2 response.

Reads for this sample came from an Illumina NovaSeq 6000. cDNA libraries for TCRalpha and TCRbeta were prepared by 5'RACE using constant-segment primers, with sample barcodes and unique molecular identifiers added. RNA was extracted from every sample with Trizol reagent. Libraries were amplified in two PCR steps, with a second sample barcode and Illumina TruSeq adapters added in the second step. Sequencing of the libraries was done on an Illumina NovaSeq, producing 2 x 150 bp paired-end reads. The published analysis was carried out like this. Demultiplexing of reads and collapsing into UMI-guided consensus sequences were performed with migec v1.2.7. Using mixcr v2.1.11, UMI consensuses were aligned to TRA and TRB V and J templates and then assembled into clonotypes. Expanded or contracted clonotypes were those called significant by both edgeR and NoisET, with noise models trained on biological replicates. For edgeR calls, the thresholds were a false discovery rate-adjusted p below 0.01 and a log2 fold-change of 1. As an exploratory analysis of dynamics, max-normalized trajectories of the 1000 most abundant clonotypes were examined with PCA combined with hierarchical clustering. Separately sequenced CD4+ and CD8+ repertoires were used to assign the CD4 or CD8 phenotype of responding clones. The public reads were run again by TCRdb, first through fastp at Q25 and then through MiXCR, and only productive beta chains were kept. Each entry merges the rows of one CDR3 protein and shows their most common DNA and genes. Clone size and V and J calls follow TCRdb, not the original study. This sample has roughly 240,000 distinct CDR3 sequences in its table, and 16% of those were observed once. 22% of the sample goes to the ten largest clones.

This clonotype was seen a few times. Its recognized antigen is unknown. Base qualities are not recorded, but no much larger clone differs from it by a single base. Ficoll-Paque density gradient centrifugation was used to isolate PBMCs. Reading the germline V gene (reference sequence) gives CDR1 LGHDT and CDR2 YNNKEL. The CDR3 numbers 15 residues from cysteine through phenylalanine. Left in the record is the CDR3 DNA by itself, 45 bases read in frame from the first base. V is pared back by 1 base and J by 5 bases, with 14 bases lying between the germline termini. Recombination linked TRBV3-1 to TRBJ2-5; no D gene can be assigned with confidence. Sequencing was performed on PBMCs or a T cell subset sorted from them (not recorded which). This TCR derives from a man aged 18 to 35 who had mild COVID-19 (a few samples of this study predate the infection). The sample titles of this study are shuffled in the database, so cell type and time point are left out; the donor was told from shared clones. The DNA sequence follows: TGTGCCAGCAGCCAAGTCGCGAACCTCGGGGAGACCCAGTACTTC. This is translated as CASSQVANLGETQYF.